This T cell receptor (beta chain) was documented in a study of response to subunit inactivated influenza vaccine. TCRdb re-called the RT-PCR reads through MiXCR, storing one row per CDR3 protein. The sample contains about 150,000 distinct CDR3 sequences, roughly a tenth of which appear only once. The germline gives CDR1 KGHDR, CDR2 SFDVKD. The V end lost 6 bases, the J end lost 4 bases, and 8 bases lay between the germline ends. The length of the CDR3 is 12 residues. This clonotype appeared a few times. Its specificity is unknown. Overall study results and limits: Each seasonal influenza vaccination recruits few new T cells, the authors suggested.

The gene calls are TRBV24-1 and TRBJ1-1; possibly TRBD1 for D (5 bases). The specimen was CD8+ T cells sorted from PBMCs, collected around 25 months after vaccination. The sequence was collected from a man in his fifties or sixties who received an inactivated influenza vaccine. The CDR3 coding sequence is TGTGCCACCAGTCGGGGGAGCACTGAAGCTTTCTTT. This encodes CATSRGSTEAFF.